What follows is one T cell receptor (beta chain) and its context. The data were obtained in a study of blood T cell repertoires in COVID-19. Study-level background: Spain, Italy and the United States supplied samples that represented acute and convalescent COVID-19. In each case, the material was cDNA or gDNA derived from T cells, B-cell-depleted T cells, or PBMCs.

This CDR3 spans 15 amino acids. Trimming removed 1 base from V and 5 bases from J, with 11 bases in between. Germline V gene sequence: CDR1 SGHTA, CDR2 FQGTGA. Participants spanned ages about 18 to 89 years and resided in 20 to 25 US areas. Recovered status in Cohort 3 required two negative PCRs, clearance, or symptom resolution. Measured with immunoSEQ multiplex PCR; TCRdb has only the in-frame clones, and not every one. This table has approximately 300,000 clones, about 85% appearing once. The sequenced sample was PBMCs or T cells enriched from blood (not recorded which). V usage is TRBV7-3 and J usage is TRBJ1-4; D is possibly TRBD1 (5 bases). The source is a woman younger than 45 who had recovered from COVID-19. CDR3 sequence reads: CASSLRAGPNEKLFF. In DNA form, the CDR3 reads TGTGCCAGCAGCTTAAGGGCAGGGCCGAATGAAAAACTGTTTTTT.